This TCR beta chain emerged from a study of post-analysis software for immune sequencing data. The wider study: The study covered relapsing-remitting, secondary progressive and progressive-relapsing courses of multiple sclerosis.

Worth noting for this clonotype: Its matching antigen is unknown.

The authors incorporated unique molecular identifiers into the TCR beta cDNA libraries. The authors obtained roughly 0.5 million cDNA molecules from approximately 1 to 10 million T cells. From the PCR reads, TCRdb called clonotypes with MiXCR, one entry per CDR3 protein. The sample lists roughly 800,000 distinct CDR3 sequences; about half were seen once. General study findings and limits: Patients had higher frequencies than controls of about five TRBV segments, including TRBV5-6, TRBV5-1 and TRBV20-1.

The CDR3 length is 13 residues. The germline gives CDR1 DFQATT, CDR2 SNEGSKA (reference sequence). J gave up 10 bases and V 6 bases, and 13 bases lay outside the gene matches. The gene calls are TRBV20-1 and TRBJ1-1; 8 bases are shared with TRBD1. The sequenced material came from blood. The receptor was isolated from a girl aged 5-17 years with multiple sclerosis. CDR3 nucleotides: TGCAGTGCACAGACTCCCAGGGGGCCCGGAGCTTTCTTT. This codes for CSAQTPRGPGAFF.